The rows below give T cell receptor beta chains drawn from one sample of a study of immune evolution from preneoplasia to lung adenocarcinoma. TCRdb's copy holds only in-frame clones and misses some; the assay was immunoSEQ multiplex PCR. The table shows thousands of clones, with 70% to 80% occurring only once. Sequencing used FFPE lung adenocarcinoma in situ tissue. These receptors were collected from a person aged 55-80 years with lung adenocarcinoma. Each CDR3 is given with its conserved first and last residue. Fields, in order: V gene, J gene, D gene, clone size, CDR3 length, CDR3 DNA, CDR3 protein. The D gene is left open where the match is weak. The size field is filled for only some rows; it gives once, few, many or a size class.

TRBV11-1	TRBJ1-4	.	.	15	TGTGCCAGCAGACAGACACAAGCAACTAATGAAAAACTGTTTTTT	CASRQTQATNEKLFF
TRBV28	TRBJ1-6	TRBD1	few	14	TGTGCCACCAGGGGGACGGAGAAGGGTTCACCCCTCCACTTT	CATRGTEKGSPLHF
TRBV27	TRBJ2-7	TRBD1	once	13	TGTGCCAGCAGCCTCGACAGGGGAGACGAGCAGTACTTC	CASSLDRGDEQYF
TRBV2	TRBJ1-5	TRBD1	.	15	TGTGCCAGCAGTGAAAAACAGGGGGTATATCAGCCCCAGCATTTT	CASSEKQGVYQPQHF
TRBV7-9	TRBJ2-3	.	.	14	TGTGCCAGCAGCCGGGCCGCTGGCACAGATACGCAGTATTTT	CASSRAAGTDTQYF
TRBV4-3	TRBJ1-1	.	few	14	TGCGCCAGCAGCCAAGATTACAGGACGGGTGAAGCTTTCTTT	CASSQDYRTGEAFF
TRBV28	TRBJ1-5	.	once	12	TGTGCCACAGCGTATAGCAATCAGCCCCAGCATTTT	CATAYSNQPQHF
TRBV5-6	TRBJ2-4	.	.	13	TGTGCCAGCAGTTACGACACCACGGGGATTCAGTACTTC	CASSYDTTGIQYF
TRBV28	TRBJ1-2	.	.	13	TGTGCCAGCAGTTTGACCCCTCGGGATGGCTACACCTTC	CASSLTPRDGYTF
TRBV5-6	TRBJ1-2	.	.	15	TGTGCCAGCAGACAGACAGATACTCCCGCGCGGGGCTACACCTTC	CASRQTDTPARGYTF
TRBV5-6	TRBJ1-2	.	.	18	TGTGCCAGCAGCTTAGGCGGGTCTTTGGCGGAACCCCCGTATGGCTACACCTTC	CASSLGGSLAEPPYGYTF
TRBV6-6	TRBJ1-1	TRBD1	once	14	TGTGCCAGCAGTTACCGGCAACAGGGGACTGAAGCTTTCTTT	CASSYRQQGTEAFF
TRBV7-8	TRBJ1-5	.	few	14	TGTGCCAGCAGCCCGACGGGTGGCAATCAGCCCCAGCATTTT	CASSPTGGNQPQHF
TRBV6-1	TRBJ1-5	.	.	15	TGTGCCAGCAGTGAACATGCTGGGGGTAATCAGCCCCAGCATTTT	CASSEHAGGNQPQHF
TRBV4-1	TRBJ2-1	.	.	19	TGCGCCAGCAGCCAAAAACCCGAGGGCTTACAGGGATTCCGCAATGAGCAGTTCTTC	CASSQKPEGLQGFRNEQFF
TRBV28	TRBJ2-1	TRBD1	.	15	TGTGCCAGCAGCCTGGGGACAGGGGCCTCGTGGGAGCAGTTCTTC	CASSLGTGASWEQFF
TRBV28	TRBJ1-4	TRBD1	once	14	TGTGCCAGCAGTTTAGATGGACAGGCACTAAAACTGTTTTTT	CASSLDGQALKLFF
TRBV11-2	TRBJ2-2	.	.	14	TGTGCCAGCAGCTCCGGACAGAACACCGGGGAGCTGTTTTTT	CASSSGQNTGELFF
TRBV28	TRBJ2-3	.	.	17	TGTGCCAGCAGTTTGGATTCGGCGGGGGCCGTAAGAGATACGCAGTATTTT	CASSLDSAGAVRDTQYF
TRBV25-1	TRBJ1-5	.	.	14	TGTGCCAGCAGTGATGACACCGCCAATCAGCCCCAGCATTTT	CASSDDTANQPQHF
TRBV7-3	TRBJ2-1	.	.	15	TGTGCCAGCAGCTTAACCCGGACAGATTACAATGAGCAGTTCTTC	CASSLTRTDYNEQFF
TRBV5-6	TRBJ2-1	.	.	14	TGTGCCAGCAGCTTTCGGGACAAGTACAATGAGCAGTTCTTC	CASSFRDKYNEQFF
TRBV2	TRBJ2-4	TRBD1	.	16	TGTGCCAGCAGGGGCATGACAGGGGAGACCAAAAACATTCAGTACTTC	CASRGMTGETKNIQYF
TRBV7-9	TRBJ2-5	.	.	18	TGTGCCAGCAGCTTATATCCCCGGGTTTGGGGTCGCCAGGAGACCCAGTACTTC	CASSLYPRVWGRQETQYF
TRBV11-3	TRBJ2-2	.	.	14	TGTGCCAGCAGCTTGAACCCGAACACCGGGGAGCTGTTTTTT	CASSLNPNTGELFF
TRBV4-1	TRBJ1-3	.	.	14	TGCGCCAGCAGCCCCGTCTTCTCTGGAAACACCATATATTTT	CASSPVFSGNTIYF
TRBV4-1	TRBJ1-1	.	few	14	TGCGCCAGCAGCCAAATTTCCGGGGACACTGAAGCTTTCTTT	CASSQISGDTEAFF
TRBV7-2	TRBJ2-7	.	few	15	TGTGCCAGCAGACCTCCCAACACCCCCTCCTACGAGCAGTACTTC	CASRPPNTPSYEQYF
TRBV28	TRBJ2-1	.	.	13	TGTGCCAGCAGTTTGGGCCCTTACAATGAGCAGTTCTTC	CASSLGPYNEQFF
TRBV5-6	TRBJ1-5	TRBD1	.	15	TGTGCCAGCAGCTTGGACAGGGGGCTTCGGCAGCCCCAGCATTTT	CASSLDRGLRQPQHF
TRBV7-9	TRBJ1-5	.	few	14	TGTGCCAGCAGCTTATCCGGGGAGAATCAGCCCCAGCATTTT	CASSLSGENQPQHF
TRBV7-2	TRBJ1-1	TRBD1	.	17	TGTGCCAGCAGCTTGCTATCCGGGACAGGGGTTAATACTGAAGCTTTCTTT	CASSLLSGTGVNTEAFF
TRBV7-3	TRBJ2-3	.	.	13	TGTGCCAGCAGCTTAGTAGCCGAGGATACGCAGTATTTT	CASSLVAEDTQYF
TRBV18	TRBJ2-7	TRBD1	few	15	TGTGCCAGCTCACCGCCCCAGGGGGCAGGGGGCGAGCAGTACTTC	CASSPPQGAGGEQYF
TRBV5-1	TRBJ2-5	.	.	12	TGCGCCAGCAGCGGCAGTAAAGAGACCCAGTACTTC	CASSGSKETQYF
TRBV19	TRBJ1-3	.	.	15	TGTGCCAGTATCTCTCTAGGTAGCTCTGGAAACACCATATATTTT	CASISLGSSGNTIYF
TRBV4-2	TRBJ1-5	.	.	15	TGTGCCAGCAGCCAAGACGGGCTGGGGATTCAGCCCCAGCATTTT	CASSQDGLGIQPQHF
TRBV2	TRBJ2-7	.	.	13	TGTGCCAGCACTAGGGGCAAATCCTACGAGCAGTACTTC	CASTRGKSYEQYF
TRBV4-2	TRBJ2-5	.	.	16	TGTGCCAGCAGCCAAGAGGGGGACCTTAGAGGAGAGACCCAGTACTTC	CASSQEGDLRGETQYF
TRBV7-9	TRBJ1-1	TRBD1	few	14	TGTGCCAGCAGCTTAGACAGGGGAGGCACTGAAGCTTTCTTT	CASSLDRGGTEAFF
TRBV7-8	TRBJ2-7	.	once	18	TGTGCCAGCAGCTTAGCGTTTAAAAAGGGCCCGAAAAACTACGAGCAGTACTTC	CASSLAFKKGPKNYEQYF
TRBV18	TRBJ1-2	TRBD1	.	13	TGTGCCAGCTCACTAGACAGGGGCTATGGCTACACCTTC	CASSLDRGYGYTF
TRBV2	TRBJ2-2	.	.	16	TGTGCCAGCAGTCCCCGAAGGGGGTTCGGCACCGGGGAGCTGTTTTTT	CASSPRRGFGTGELFF
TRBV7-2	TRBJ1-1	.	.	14	TGTGCCAGCAGCGCCGACAGGTCGACCTCTAAAGCTTTCTTT	CASSADRSTSKAFF
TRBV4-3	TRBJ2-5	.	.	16	TGCGCCAGCAGCCAGGTCGGGGGGACATTAGAAGAGACCCAGTACTTC	CASSQVGGTLEETQYF
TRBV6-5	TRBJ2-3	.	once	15	TGTGCCAGCAGTCGGGTGGGGTCTAGCACAGATACGCAGTATTTT	CASSRVGSSTDTQYF
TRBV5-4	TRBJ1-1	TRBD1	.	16	TGTGCCAGCAGCTTGGGGGGGACAGGGTCGAACACTGAAGCTTTCTTT	CASSLGGTGSNTEAFF
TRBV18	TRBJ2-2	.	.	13	TGTGCCAGCTCACCACAGGGGGCCGGGGAGCTGTTTTTT	CASSPQGAGELFF
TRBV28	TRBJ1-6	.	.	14	TGTGCCAGCAGTTCATTACAATATAATTCACCCCTCCACTTT	CASSSLQYNSPLHF
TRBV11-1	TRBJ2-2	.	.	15	TGTGCCAGCAGCTTGAGTCACACTAACACCGGGGAGCTGTTTTTT	CASSLSHTNTGELFF
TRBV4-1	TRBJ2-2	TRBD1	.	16	TGCGCCAGCAGCCCAACCGGACAGGGCCCAACCGGGGAGCTGTTTTTT	CASSPTGQGPTGELFF
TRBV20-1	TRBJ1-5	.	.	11	TGCAGTGCTAGAGATGGGCAGCCCCAGCATTTT	CSARDGQPQHF
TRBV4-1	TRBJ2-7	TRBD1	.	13	TGCGCCAGCAGCCAAGCTACAGGGGACGAGCAGTACTTC	CASSQATGDEQYF
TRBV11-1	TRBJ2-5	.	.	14	TGTGCCAGCAGCCGAGGACTCGACCAAGAGACCCAGTACTTC	CASSRGLDQETQYF
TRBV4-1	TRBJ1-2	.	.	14	TGCGCCAGCAGCCAGGTGGGGACCCTGGAGGGCTACACCTTC	CASSQVGTLEGYTF
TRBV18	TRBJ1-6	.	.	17	TGTGCCAGCTCACCAAAAGACAGAAGCTCCTATAATTCACCCCTCCACTTT	CASSPKDRSSYNSPLHF
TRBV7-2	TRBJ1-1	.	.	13	TGTGCCAGCAGCTTTTCCATGAACACTGAAGCTTTCTTT	CASSFSMNTEAFF
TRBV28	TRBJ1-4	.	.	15	TGTGCCAGCAGTTCAACAGATGCAACTAATGAAAAACTGTTTTTT	CASSSTDATNEKLFF